Included here is one T cell receptor beta chain sequence, with context. This sample is part of a study of pediatric ulcerative colitis. The repertoire was sequenced with immunoSEQ multiplex PCR; TCRdb's copy has only in-frame clones and lacks some. This table has about 64,000 clones, 77% appearing once. Between the trimmed V and J ends, which lost 3 bases and 5 bases, there was a span of 10 bases. The V gene's germline CDR1 is ENHRY and CDR2 SYGVKD. The CDR3 loop spans 13 amino acids. The V gene is TRBV10-3, the J gene TRBJ1-1; the D gene is possibly TRBD1 (5 bases). The receptor was derived from a boy between 10 and 17 years old with moderate ulcerative colitis. Sequencing used blood. The CDR3 DNA follows: TGTGCCATCAGTGACGGGGGGAGGACTGAAGCTTTCTTT. Translating gives CAISDGGRTEAFF.